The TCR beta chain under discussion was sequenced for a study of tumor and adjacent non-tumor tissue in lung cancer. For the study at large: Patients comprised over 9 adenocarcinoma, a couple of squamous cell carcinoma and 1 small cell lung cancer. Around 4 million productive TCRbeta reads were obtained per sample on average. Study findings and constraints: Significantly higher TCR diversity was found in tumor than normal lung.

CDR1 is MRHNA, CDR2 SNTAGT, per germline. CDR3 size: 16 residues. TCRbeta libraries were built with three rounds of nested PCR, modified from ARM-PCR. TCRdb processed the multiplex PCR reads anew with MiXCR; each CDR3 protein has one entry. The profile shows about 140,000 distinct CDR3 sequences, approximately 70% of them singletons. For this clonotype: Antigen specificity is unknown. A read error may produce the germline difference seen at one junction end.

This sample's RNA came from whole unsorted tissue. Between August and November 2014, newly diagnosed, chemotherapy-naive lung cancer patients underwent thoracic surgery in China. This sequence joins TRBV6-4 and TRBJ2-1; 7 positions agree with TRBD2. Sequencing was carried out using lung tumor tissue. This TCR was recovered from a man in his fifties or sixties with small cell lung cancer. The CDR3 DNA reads TGTGCCAGCAGTGACTCGGTGACTAGCCCCTACAATAAGCAGTTCTTC. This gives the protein CASSDSVTSPYNKQFF.